The 5 T cell receptor beta chains presented below share a single source sample, sequenced in a study of siplizumab effects on memory and regulatory T cells. Profiling relied on immunoSEQ multiplex PCR, and the TCRdb table lists in-frame clones only, not all of them. Here the sample spans around 100,000 clones, nearly 95% being singletons. Sequenced sample: non-Treg CD4+ T cells sorted from blood. The origin of the receptors is a human donor in good health.

This clone occurred once. The chain employs TRBV7-2 and TRBJ2-3; 7 bases fit TRBD2. Germline V CDR1 and CDR2: SGHTA, FQGNSA. CDR3 size: 18 residues. V shed 4 bases and J 2 bases; nucleotides not matched to a gene: 15. In nucleotides, the CDR3 is TGTGCCAGCAGCTCCTATAGGCATATCCGGGACTACACAGATACGCAGTATTTT. Its translation: CASSSYRHIRDYTDTQYF.

The chain joins TRBV6-5 to TRBJ1-2; the D gene is possibly TRBD1 (5 bases). The CDR3 is made up of 14 amino acids. Germline CDR1 reads MNHEY; CDR2 reads SVGAGI. Trimming shortened V by 0 bases and J by 4 bases, and 9 bases separated the two germline ends. CDR3 amino acids: CASSYSGASYGYTF. DNA for the CDR3: TGTGCCAGCAGTTACTCAGGGGCCAGCTATGGCTACACCTTC.

The chain recombines TRBV6-4 with TRBJ2-1, with 10 bases that match TRBD2. CDR1 is MRHNA, CDR2 SNTAGT, per germline. With V trimmed by 3 bases and J by 2 bases, 4 bases remained unmatched. The CDR3 is made up of 16 amino acids. The CDR3 DNA reads as TGTGCCAGCAGTGAAAGGACTAGCGGCACCTACAATGAGCAGTTCTTC. Its protein is CASSERTSGTYNEQFF.

Judged by abundance, this clone is medium-sized. The chain combines TRBV5-5 with TRBJ2-1; 14 nucleotides line up with TRBD2. The germline V gene encodes CDR1 SGHKS and CDR2 YYEKEE (reference sequence). This CDR3 has 17 residues. After removal of 1 base from V and 7 bases from J, the junction contained 7 bases not matched to a gene. DNA for the CDR3: TGTGCCAGCAGCTTGACCGGGACTAGCGGGAGTGGGAATGAGCAGTTCTTC. It encodes CASSLTGTSGSGNEQFF.

This clone was seen just once. CDR3 bases: TGTGCCAGCACCCGGTCAAAGGAGGCGACTAATGAAAAACTGTTTTTT. As protein: CASTRSKEATNEKLFF. This chain connects TRBV2 to TRBJ1-4; no reliable D call. Trimming shortened V by 7 bases and J by 2 bases, and 17 bases separated the two germline ends. The CDR3 has 16 amino acids. Germline V gives CDR1 SNHLY, CDR2 FYNNEI.